One sample yielded the 5 T cell receptor beta chains listed below, sequenced in a study of T cell repertoires in aging, cancer and after chemotherapy. Amplification of TCR beta used genomic DNA extracted from peripheral blood. Rearranged V-D-J TRB sequences were amplified with a mixed TRB-A/B primer pool. Each CDR3 protein is one row after TCRdb ran MiXCR on the multiplex PCR reads. The sample lists 11,000 or so distinct CDR3 sequences; roughly a quarter were seen once. Sequencing was performed on blood. The receptors derive from a human donor in good health.

This clonotype was counted once. Sequence at one end of the junction differs from germline and may be a read error. The chain combines TRBV7-9 with TRBJ1-1, with TRBD1 matching 9 bases. Looked up from germline, CDR1 is SEHNR and CDR2 is FQNEAQ (reference sequence). The CDR3 loop spans 14 amino acids. The CDR3 sequence is CASTPDRGFTEAFF. DNA for the CDR3: TGCGCCAGCACTCCGGACAGGGGATTCACTGAAGCTTTCTTT.

Only a few counts were recorded for this clonotype. The chain is built from TRBV6-6 and TRBJ2-2; 8 bases match TRBD2. This CDR3 contains 15 residues. Germline assignment: CDR1 MNHNY and CDR2 SVGAGI (reference sequence). V was clipped by 7 bases and J by 2 bases; unmatched bases: 6. CDR3 sequence: CASNGGGTNTGELFF. CDR3 DNA: TGTGCCAGCAACGGGGGGGGAACCAACACCGGGGAGCTGTTTTTT.

The chain carries TRBV18 and TRBJ1-1, with D possibly being TRBD1 (6 bases). This CDR3 comprises 14 residues. V shed 1 base and J shed 2 bases, with 8 bases lying between them. Germline lookup yields CDR1 KGHSH and CDR2 LQKENI. The CDR3 DNA reads TGTGCCAGCTCACCACAGGGGGTCAACACTGAAGCTTTCTTT. Translated, it gives CASSPQGVNTEAFF. The whole variable domain, filled in from reference TRBV18 and TRBJ1-1, reads NAGVMQNPRHLVRRRGQEARLRCSPMKGHSHVYWYRQLPEEGLKFMVYLQKENIIDESGMPKERFSAEFPKEGPSILRIQQVVRGDSAAYFCASSPQGVNTEAFFGQGTRLTVV.

By share, this clonotype counts as medium-sized. This chain links TRBV7-2 with TRBJ2-7; 9 bases match TRBD1. The germline gives CDR1 SGHTA, CDR2 FQGNSA. The ends lost 0 bases at V and 5 bases at J; junction bases unmatched: 5. CDR3 length: 15 residues. The CDR3 loop is CASSLATGTGNEQYF. The CDR3 DNA follows: TGTGCCAGCAGCTTAGCTACCGGGACAGGGAACGAGCAGTACTTC.

This clonotype was observed a few times. V and J are TRBV13 and TRBJ2-7; perhaps TRBD2 as D (6 bases). The CDR3 is 14 residues long. Looked up from germline, CDR1 is PRHDT and CDR2 is FYEKMQ (reference sequence). Trimming shortened V by 3 bases and J by 2 bases, and 11 bases separated the two germline ends. CDR3 loop: CASSFGTLPYEQYF. The CDR3 DNA reads as TGTGCCAGCAGCTTCGGGACTCTGCCCTACGAGCAGTACTTC.